This is a list of T cell receptor beta chains from one sample in a study of T cell changes during pregnancy in multiple sclerosis. Clones were read by immunoSEQ multiplex PCR, and TCRdb kept only the in-frame ones, dropping some. The sample has about 40,000 clones, 94% seen once. The sequences come from CD4+ T cells from peripheral blood mononuclear cells, collected after pregnancy. The origin of the receptors is a female donor with multiple sclerosis, enrolled in a pregnancy study. The CDR3 runs from the conserved cysteine through the conserved F or W. A row's size may be missing; if present it is once, few, many or a size class.

abundance	v_gene	j_gene	CDR3aa
.	TRBV19	TRBJ1-2	CASSMLTGGGNYGYTF
.	TRBV5-4	TRBJ2-7	CASSFDRDSSYEQYF
.	TRBV19	TRBJ1-2	CASSILGDTYGYTF
few	TRBV5-1	TRBJ2-3	CASSLVASGDTQYF
.	TRBV2	TRBJ2-3	CASGGGSTDTQYF
.	TRBV20-1	TRBJ1-1	CSARESTEAFF
.	TRBV7-3	TRBJ1-1	CASSFGGDTEAFF
.	TRBV5-1	TRBJ2-5	CASSFGVRETQYF
.	TRBV5-1	TRBJ2-3	CASSTGTGTDTQYF
.	TRBV7-7	TRBJ1-1	CASSRLSTDRGEPFF
.	TRBV7-8	TRBJ2-7	CASSLGGGGFEQYF
.	TRBV6-6	TRBJ1-5	CASSYDGQGRQPQHF
.	TRBV5-1	TRBJ2-1	CASRSTGTTYNEQFF
.	TRBV11-1	TRBJ2-1	CASSLETRGGTNEQFF
.	TRBV14	TRBJ2-7	CASSQDPWRGRTYEQYF
.	TRBV7-8	TRBJ1-2	CASSDPQGRDGYTF
.	TRBV7-6	TRBJ2-6	CASLGPGANVLTF
.	TRBV9	TRBJ2-7	CASSVAGSGGLGEQYF
.	TRBV6-6	TRBJ2-5	CASSLNRGLRETQYF
.	TRBV19	TRBJ1-6	CASQGAGPLHF
.	TRBV5-1	TRBJ2-7	CASSWRGSGYEQYF
.	TRBV19	TRBJ2-2	CASRTKPRTGELFF
.	TRBV19	TRBJ2-1	CASSRRLTYNEQFF
.	TRBV2	TRBJ1-1	CASSGVRGWGEAFF
.	TRBV6-6	TRBJ1-4	CASTIIPPRRSEKLFF
.	TRBV27	TRBJ2-3	CASSSDRGDTDTQYF
.	TRBV27	TRBJ2-7	CASSFFLAGTYEQYF
few	TRBV11-3	TRBJ2-1	CASSSLLATEQFF
.	TRBV5-1	TRBJ2-1	CASSTGVVNEQFF
.	TRBV19	TRBJ1-2	CASSTGTGGANYGYTF
.	TRBV7-9	TRBJ2-3	CASSLIARLAGGRDTQYF
.	TRBV9	TRBJ2-2	CASSVAPGTATGELFF
.	TRBV19	TRBJ2-7	CASSSGLAYEQYF
.	TRBV6-6	TRBJ2-7	CASNVAGAYEQYF
.	TRBV2	TRBJ1-2	CASIGAGPSNYGYTF
.	TRBV6-1	TRBJ2-7	CASSEAPGGQYF
.	TRBV6-5	TRBJ2-1	CASSRGGGNEQFF
.	TRBV6-5	TRBJ2-2	CASRPRLAGGGELFF
.	TRBV5-1	TRBJ1-3	CASSDTGSSGNTIYF
.	TRBV2	TRBJ2-7	CASSSLTWPNHYEQYF